A single TCR beta chain is shown here with its context. Its target is unknown. Other DNA sequences in this specimen translate into the identical CDR3. CD45RO-negative, CCR7-positively selected cells formed the naive CD8 fraction, excluding terminally differentiated effector memory CD45RA+ cells. These data originate in a study of shared clonotypes between healthy human individuals. Overall study results and limits: It was observed that roughly 5.5% of naive CD4 clonotypes were shared across several donors.

Assay: immunoSEQ multiplex PCR; the TCRdb copy retains only in-frame clones and omits some. Of about 2 million clones in the sample, over 85% were seen once. The sample consisted of naive CD8+ T cells sorted from blood. The sequence derives from a man aged 18-30 years in good health.

The CDR3 sequence: CASSLGAGNTEAFF. CDR3 nucleotides: TGTGCCAGCAGCTTAGGGGCAGGGAACACTGAAGCTTTCTTT. The V call is TRBV7-9, the J call TRBJ1-1, with D unclear. The CDR3 is 14 amino acids. V dropped 1 base and J dropped 1 base, with 7 bases sitting between them. Germline CDR1 SEHNR, CDR2 FQNEAQ (reference sequence).